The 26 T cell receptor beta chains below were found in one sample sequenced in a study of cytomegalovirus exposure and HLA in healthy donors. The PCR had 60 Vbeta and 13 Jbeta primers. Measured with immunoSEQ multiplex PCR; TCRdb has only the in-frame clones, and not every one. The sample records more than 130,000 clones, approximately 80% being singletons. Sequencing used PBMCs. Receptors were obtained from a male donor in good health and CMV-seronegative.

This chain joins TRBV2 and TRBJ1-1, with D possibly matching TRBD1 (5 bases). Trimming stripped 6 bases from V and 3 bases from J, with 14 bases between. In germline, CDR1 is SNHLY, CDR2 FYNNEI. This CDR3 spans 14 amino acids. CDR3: CASRGEGPHTEAFF. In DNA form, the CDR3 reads TGTGCCAGCAGGGGGGAGGGGCCCCACACTGAAGCTTTCTTT.

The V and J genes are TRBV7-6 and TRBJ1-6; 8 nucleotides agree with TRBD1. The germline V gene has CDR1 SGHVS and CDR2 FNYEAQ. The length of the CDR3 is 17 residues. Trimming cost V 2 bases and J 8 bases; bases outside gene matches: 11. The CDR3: CASSLNPIGTGHSPLHF. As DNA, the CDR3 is TGTGCCAGCAGCTTAAACCCCATCGGGACAGGCCATTCACCCCTCCACTTT.

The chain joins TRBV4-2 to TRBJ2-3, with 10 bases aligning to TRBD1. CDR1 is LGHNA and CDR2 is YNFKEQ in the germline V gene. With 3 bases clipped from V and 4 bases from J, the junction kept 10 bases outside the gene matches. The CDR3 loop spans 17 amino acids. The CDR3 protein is CASSQAGDRGRADTQYF. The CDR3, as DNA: TGTGCCAGCAGCCAGGCTGGGGACAGGGGAAGGGCAGATACGCAGTATTTT.

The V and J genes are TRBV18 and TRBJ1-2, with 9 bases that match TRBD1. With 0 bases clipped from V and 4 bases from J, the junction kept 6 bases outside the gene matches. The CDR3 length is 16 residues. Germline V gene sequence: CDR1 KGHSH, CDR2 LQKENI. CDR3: CASSPPGTGPFYGYTF. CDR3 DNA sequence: TGTGCCAGCTCACCACCGGGGACAGGGCCTTTCTATGGCTACACCTTC.

In DNA, the CDR3 is TGCGCCAGCAGCCAAGATCGATTAACAGACAATGAGCAGTTCTTC. Residues: CASSQDRLTDNEQFF. V is TRBV4-3 and J is TRBJ2-1; D remains ambiguous. Trimming took 0 bases from V and 5 from J, leaving 11 bases between them. The CDR3 runs 15 residues. CDR1 is LGHNA, CDR2 YSLEER, per germline.

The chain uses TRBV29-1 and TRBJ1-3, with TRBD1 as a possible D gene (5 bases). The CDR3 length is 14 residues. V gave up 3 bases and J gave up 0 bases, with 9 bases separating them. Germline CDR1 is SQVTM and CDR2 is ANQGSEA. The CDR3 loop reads CSVERGSSGNTIYF. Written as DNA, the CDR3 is TGCAGCGTTGAGCGGGGCTCCTCTGGAAACACCATATATTTT.

The CDR3 DNA is TGTGCCAGCAGCTTCACCGGGACCGGGGGGAATTCACCCCTCCACTTT. Protein sequence: CASSFTGTGGNSPLHF. The rearrangement joins TRBV5-4 to TRBJ1-6; the D gene is possibly TRBD1 (5 bases). Germline assignment: CDR1 SGHNT and CDR2 YYREEE (reference sequence). The CDR3 is 16 amino acids. Trimming cost V 2 bases and J 7 bases, with 16 bases left between them.

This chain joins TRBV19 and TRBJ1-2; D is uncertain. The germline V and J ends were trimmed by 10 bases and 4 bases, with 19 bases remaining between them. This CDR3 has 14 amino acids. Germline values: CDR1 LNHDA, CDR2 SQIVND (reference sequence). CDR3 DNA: TGTGCCACAAGGGAGCGGGGAATGACCTATGGCTACACCTTC. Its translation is CATRERGMTYGYTF.

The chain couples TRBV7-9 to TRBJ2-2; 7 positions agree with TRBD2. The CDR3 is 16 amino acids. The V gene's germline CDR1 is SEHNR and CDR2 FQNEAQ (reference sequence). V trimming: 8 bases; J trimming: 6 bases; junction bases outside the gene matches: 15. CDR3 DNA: TGTGCCAGCTATGATCAGGCGGGGGTCGGAGCCGGGGAGCTGTTTTTT. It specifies CASYDQAGVGAGELFF.

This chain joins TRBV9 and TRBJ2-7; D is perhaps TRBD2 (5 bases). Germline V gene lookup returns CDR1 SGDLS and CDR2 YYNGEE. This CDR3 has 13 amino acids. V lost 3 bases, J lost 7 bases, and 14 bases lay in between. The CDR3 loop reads CASSASGRDEQYF. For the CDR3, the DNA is TGTGCCAGCAGCGCCTCAGGACGGGATGAGCAGTACTTC. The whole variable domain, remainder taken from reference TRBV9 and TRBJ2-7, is DSGVTQTPKHLITATGQRVTLRCSPRSGDLSVYWYQQSLDQGLQFLIQYYNGEERAKGNILERFSAQQFPDLHSELNLSSLELGDSALYFCASSASGRDEQYFGPGTRLTVT.

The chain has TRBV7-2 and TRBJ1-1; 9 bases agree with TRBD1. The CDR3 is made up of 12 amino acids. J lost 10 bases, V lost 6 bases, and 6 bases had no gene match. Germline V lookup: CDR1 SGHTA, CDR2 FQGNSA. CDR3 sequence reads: CASSRTDRGAFF. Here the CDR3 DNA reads TGTGCCAGCAGTAGGACGGACAGGGGAGCTTTCTTT.

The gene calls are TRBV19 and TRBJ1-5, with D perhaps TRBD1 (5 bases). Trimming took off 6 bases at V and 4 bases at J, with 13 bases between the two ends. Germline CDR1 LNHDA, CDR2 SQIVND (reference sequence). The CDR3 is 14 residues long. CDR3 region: CASRGRAVNQPQHF. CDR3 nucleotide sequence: TGTGCCAGTAGGGGCAGGGCTGTAAATCAGCCCCAGCATTTT.

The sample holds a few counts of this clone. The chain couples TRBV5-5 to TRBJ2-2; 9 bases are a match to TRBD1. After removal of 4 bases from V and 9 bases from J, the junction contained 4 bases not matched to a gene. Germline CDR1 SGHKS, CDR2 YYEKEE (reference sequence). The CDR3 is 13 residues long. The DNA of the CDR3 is TGTGCCAGCAGCCCGGACAGGGGCAGGGAGCTGTTTTTT. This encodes CASSPDRGRELFF.

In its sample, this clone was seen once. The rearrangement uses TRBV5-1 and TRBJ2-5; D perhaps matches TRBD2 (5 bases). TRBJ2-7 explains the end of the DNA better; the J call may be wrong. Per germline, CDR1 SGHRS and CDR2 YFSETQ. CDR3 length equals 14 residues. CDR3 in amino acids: CASSLASPGNEQYF. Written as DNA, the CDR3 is TGCGCCAGCAGCTTGGCATCCCCGGGGAACGAGCAGTACTTC.

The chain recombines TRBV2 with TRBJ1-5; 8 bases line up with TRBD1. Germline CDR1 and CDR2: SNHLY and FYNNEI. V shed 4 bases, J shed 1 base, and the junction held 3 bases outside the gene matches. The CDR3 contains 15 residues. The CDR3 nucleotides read TGTGCCAGCAGTGTCGACAGGGGAAGCAATCAGCCCCAGCATTTT. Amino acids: CASSVDRGSNQPQHF.

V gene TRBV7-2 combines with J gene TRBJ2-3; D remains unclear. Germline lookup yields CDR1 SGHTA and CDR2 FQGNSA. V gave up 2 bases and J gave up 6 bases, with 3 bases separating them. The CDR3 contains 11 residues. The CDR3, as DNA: TGTGCCAGCAGCTTAAGCGATACGCAGTATTTT. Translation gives CASSLSDTQYF.

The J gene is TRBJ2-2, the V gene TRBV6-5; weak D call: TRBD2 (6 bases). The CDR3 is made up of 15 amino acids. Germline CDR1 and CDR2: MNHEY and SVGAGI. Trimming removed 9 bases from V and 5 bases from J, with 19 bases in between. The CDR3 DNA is TGTGCCAGTCTCACCCTAGGTCGGGGGACCGGGGAGCTGTTTTTT. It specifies CASLTLGRGTGELFF.

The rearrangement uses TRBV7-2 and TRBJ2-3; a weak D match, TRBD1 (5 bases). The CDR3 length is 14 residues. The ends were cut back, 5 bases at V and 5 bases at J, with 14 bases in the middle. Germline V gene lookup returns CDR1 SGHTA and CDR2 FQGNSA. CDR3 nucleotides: TGTGCCAGCAGCCCAAGGGGAACCCAAGATACGCAGTATTTT. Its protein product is CASSPRGTQDTQYF.

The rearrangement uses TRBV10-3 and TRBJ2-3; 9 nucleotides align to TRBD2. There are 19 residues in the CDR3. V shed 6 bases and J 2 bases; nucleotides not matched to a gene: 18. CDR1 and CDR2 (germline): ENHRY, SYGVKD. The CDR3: CAISLPGSSGEGDTDTQYF. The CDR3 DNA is TGTGCCATCAGCCTCCCCGGGTCTAGCGGGGAGGGGGACACAGATACGCAGTATTTT.

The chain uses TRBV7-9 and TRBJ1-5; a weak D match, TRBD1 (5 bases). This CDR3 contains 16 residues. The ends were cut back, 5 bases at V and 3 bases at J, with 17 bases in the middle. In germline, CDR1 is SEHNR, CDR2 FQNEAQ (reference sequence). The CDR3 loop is CASSLATGRDNQPQHF. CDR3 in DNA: TGTGCCAGCAGCCTGGCGACGGGGCGGGACAATCAGCCCCAGCATTTT.

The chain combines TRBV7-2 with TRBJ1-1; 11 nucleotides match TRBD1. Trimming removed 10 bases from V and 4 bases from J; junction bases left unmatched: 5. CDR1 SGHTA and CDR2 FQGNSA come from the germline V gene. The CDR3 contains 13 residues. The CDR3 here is CATRDRGGTEAFF. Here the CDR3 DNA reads TGTGCCACCCGGGACAGGGGGGGCACTGAAGCTTTCTTT.

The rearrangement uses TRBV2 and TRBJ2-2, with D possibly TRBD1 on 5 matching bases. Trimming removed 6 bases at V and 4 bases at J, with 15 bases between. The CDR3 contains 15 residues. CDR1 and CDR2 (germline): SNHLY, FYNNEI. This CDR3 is CASSSFSGLTGELFF. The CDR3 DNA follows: TGTGCCAGCAGCTCCTTTTCAGGGCTCACCGGGGAGCTGTTTTTT.

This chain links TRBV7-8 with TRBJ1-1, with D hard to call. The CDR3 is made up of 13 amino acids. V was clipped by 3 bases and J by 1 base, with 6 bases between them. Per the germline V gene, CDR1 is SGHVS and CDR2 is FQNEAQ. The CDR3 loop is CASSLAGNTEAFF. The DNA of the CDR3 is TGTGCCAGCAGCTTGGCAGGGAACACTGAAGCTTTCTTT. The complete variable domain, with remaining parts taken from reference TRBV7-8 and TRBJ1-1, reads GAGVSQSPRYKVAKRGQDVALRCDPISGHVSLFWYQQALGQGPEFLTYFQNEAQLDKSGLPSDRFFAERPEGSVSTLKIQRTQQEDSAVYLCASSLAGNTEAFFGQGTRLTVV.

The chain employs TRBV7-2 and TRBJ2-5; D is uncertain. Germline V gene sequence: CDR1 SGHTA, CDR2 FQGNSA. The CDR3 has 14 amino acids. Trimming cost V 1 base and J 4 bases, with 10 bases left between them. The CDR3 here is CASSLGAPPETQYF. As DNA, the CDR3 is TGTGCCAGCAGCTTAGGAGCTCCGCCAGAGACCCAGTACTTC. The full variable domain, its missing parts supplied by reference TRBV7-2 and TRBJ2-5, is GAGVSQSPSNKVTEKGKDVELRCDPISGHTALYWYRQSLGQGLEFLIYFQGNSAPDKSGLPSDRFSAERTGGSVSTLTIQRTQQEDSAVYLCASSLGAPPETQYFGPGTRLLVL.

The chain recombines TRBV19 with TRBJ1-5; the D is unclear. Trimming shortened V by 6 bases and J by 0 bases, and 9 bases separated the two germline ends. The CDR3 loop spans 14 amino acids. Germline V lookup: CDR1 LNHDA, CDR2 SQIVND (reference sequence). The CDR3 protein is CASSSSHSNQPQHF. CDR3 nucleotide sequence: TGTGCCAGTAGCTCGAGCCATAGCAATCAGCCCCAGCATTTT.

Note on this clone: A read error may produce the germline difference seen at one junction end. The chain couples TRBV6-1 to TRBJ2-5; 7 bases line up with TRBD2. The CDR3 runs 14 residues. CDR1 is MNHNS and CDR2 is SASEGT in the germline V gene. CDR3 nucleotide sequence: TGTGCCAGCAGTGAAACTGGGGGGGAGGGACTGGCCAACTTC. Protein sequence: CASSETGGEGLANF.